This is a list of T cell receptor beta chains from one sample in a study of post-analysis software for immune sequencing data. TCRdb independently ran MiXCR on the PCR reads; one entry per CDR3 protein. The profile shows more than 450,000 distinct CDR3 sequences, about a third of them singletons. Sequencing was carried out using blood. The receptors originated from a girl aged 2-17 years with multiple sclerosis. Each CDR3 is given with its conserved first and last residue. D genes are given only for firm matches. Expanded clones are given a class, and other clones once, few, many or no size at all.

abundance	len	d_gene	v_gene	j_gene	CDR3aa	CDR3nt
few	15	-	TRBV12-3/TRBV12-4	TRBJ1-5	CASSTLGRRGQPQHF	TGTGCCAGCAGTACGTTGGGTAGGCGGGGTCAGCCCCAGCATTTT
few	17	TRBD2	TRBV9	TRBJ2-3	CASSLRRSGGIADTQYF	TGTGCCAGCAGCTTACGACGGAGCGGGGGGATAGCAGATACGCAGTATTTT
few	12	-	TRBV5-1	TRBJ2-1	CASSRGRNEQFF	TGCGCCAGCAGCCGCGGAAGGAATGAGCAGTTCTTC
-	10	-	TRBV20-1	TRBJ2-1	CSASRGEQFF	TGCAGTGCTAGTCGGGGGGAGCAGTTCTTC
few	14	-	TRBV20-1	TRBJ2-3	CSARDLRGRDTQYF	TGCAGTGCTAGAGATCTTAGGGGCAGGGATACGCAGTATTTT
once	13	-	TRBV5-1	TRBJ1-1	CASSSTGLPEAFF	TGCGCCAGCAGCTCCACAGGGCTGCCTGAAGCTTTCTTT
-	15	TRBD1	TRBV9	TRBJ1-2	CASSPRTGVHYGYTF	TGTGCCAGCAGCCCCCGGACAGGGGTTCACTATGGCTACACCTTC
few	11	-	TRBV6-6	TRBJ1-1	CASSWDTEAFF	TGTGCCAGCAGTTGGGACACTGAAGCTTTCTTT
-	15	-	TRBV7-2	TRBJ1-6	CASSLVRQTNSPLHF	TGTGCCAGCAGCTTAGTAAGGCAGACCAATTCACCCCTCCACTTT
many	11	-	TRBV6-5	TRBJ2-3	CASRLGDTQYF	TGTGCCAGCAGGCTAGGAGATACGCAGTATTTT
few	20	-	TRBV5-1	TRBJ1-4	CASSSFTGRHITSTNEKLFF	TGCGCCAGCAGCTCTTTTACCGGGAGACACATAACCTCAACTAATGAAAAACTGTTTTTT
-	14	-	TRBV10-3	TRBJ2-5	CAISDGTPQETQYF	TGTGCCATCAGTGATGGGACGCCCCAAGAGACCCAGTACTTC
few	18	TRBD2	TRBV7-2	TRBJ2-1	CASSLVLRGLAGDNEQFF	TGTGCCAGCAGCTTAGTTCTTCGGGGACTAGCGGGGGACAATGAGCAGTTCTTC
-	14	TRBD1	TRBV20-1	TRBJ1-1	CSARGDRGITEAFF	TGCAGTGCTAGAGGGGACAGGGGGATAACTGAAGCTTTCTTT
-	14	TRBD1	TRBV6-2/TRBV6-3	TRBJ1-2	CASSPGGASYGYTF	TGTGCCAGCAGCCCAGGGGGCGCCAGCTATGGCTACACCTTC
few	16	-	TRBV6-5	TRBJ1-2	CASSTKQGYIFYGYTF	TGTGCCAGCAGTACAAAACAGGGTTACATTTTCTATGGCTACACCTTC
-	13	-	TRBV7-3	TRBJ2-1	CASSRTVSNEQFF	TGTGCCAGCAGCCGGACTGTTTCCAATGAGCAGTTCTTC
-	14	-	TRBV6-6	TRBJ2-7	CASSYGRASCEQYF	TGTGCCAGCAGTTATGGCAGGGCCTCCTGCGAGCAGTACTTC
few	13	-	TRBV11-2	TRBJ1-1	CASSFRDSTEAFF	TGTGCCAGCAGCTTTCGTGACAGTACTGAAGCTTTCTTT
-	12	-	TRBV7-9	TRBJ1-1	CASSSLFTEAFF	TGTGCCAGCAGCTCCTTATTCACTGAAGCTTTCTTT
many	13	-	TRBV20-1	TRBJ2-7	CSARVAHAYEQYF	TGCAGTGCTAGAGTTGCCCACGCGTACGAGCAGTACTTC
once	15	TRBD1	TRBV7-9	TRBJ1-2	CASSLGTGVNYGFTF	TGTGCCAGCAGCTTGGGGACAGGAGTTAACTATGGCTTCACCTTC
few	15	-	TRBV27	TRBJ2-5	CASSLRGRLAETQYF	TGTGCCAGCAGTTTAAGGGGGCGACTAGCGGAGACCCAGTACTTC
once	15	TRBD1	TRBV6-1	TRBJ2-5	CASSIPTGLEETQYF	TGTGCCAGCAGTATCCCGACAGGGCTGGAAGAGACCCAGTACTTC